This TCR beta chain was captured in a study of radiotherapy plus CTLA-4 blockade in lung cancer. Study results and limitations: Response was reportedly best predicted by early blood T cell clone dynamics, with interferon-beta.

CDR3 length equals 11 residues. The ends were cut back, 5 bases at V and 3 bases at J, with 4 bases in the middle. Per the germline V gene, CDR1 is LNHNV and CDR2 is YYDKDF (reference sequence). Sequencing used immunoSEQ multiplex PCR; TCRdb keeps in-frame clones, though not all of them. The table has about 73,000 clones, roughly 87% seen once. With respect to this clone: Its antigen is unidentified.

This sequence originates from a human donor with non-small cell lung cancer that progressed on radiotherapy plus ipilimumab. The sequencing used peripheral blood, collected from a patient treated with radiotherapy plus ipilimumab. This chain uses TRBV15 with TRBJ2-5, with no clear D. CDR3 residues: CATSQEETQYF. For the CDR3, the DNA is TGTGCCACCAGCCAAGAAGAGACCCAGTACTTC.